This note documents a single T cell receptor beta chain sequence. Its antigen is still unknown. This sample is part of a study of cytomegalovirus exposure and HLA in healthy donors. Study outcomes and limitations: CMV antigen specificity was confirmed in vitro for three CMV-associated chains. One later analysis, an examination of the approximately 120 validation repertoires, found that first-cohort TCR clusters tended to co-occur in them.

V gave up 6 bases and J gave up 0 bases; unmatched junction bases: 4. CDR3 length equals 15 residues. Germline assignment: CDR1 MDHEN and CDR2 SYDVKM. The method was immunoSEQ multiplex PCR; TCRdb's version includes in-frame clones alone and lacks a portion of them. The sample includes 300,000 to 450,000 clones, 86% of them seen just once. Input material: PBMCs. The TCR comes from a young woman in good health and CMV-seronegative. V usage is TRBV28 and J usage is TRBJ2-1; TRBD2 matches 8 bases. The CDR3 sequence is CASSLAGNSYNEQFF. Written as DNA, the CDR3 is TGTGCCAGCAGCCTAGCGGGTAACTCCTACAATGAGCAGTTCTTC. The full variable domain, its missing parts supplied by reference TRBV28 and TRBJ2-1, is DVKVTQSSRYLVKRTGEKVFLECVQDMDHENMFWYRQDPGLGLRLIYFSYDVKMKEKGDIPEGYSVSREKKERFSLILESASTNQTSMYLCASSLAGNSYNEQFFGPGTRLTVL.